This T cell receptor (beta chain) stems from a study of blood T cell repertoires in COVID-19. As handled by the study authors: Reference gene primers were amplified, and this amplification served to estimate nucleated cell counts. Generated by immunoSEQ multiplex PCR, the TCRdb table keeps only in-frame clones and is missing some. V, J and clone size derive from that table, while D and trimming were established from the DNA sequence. The sample has some 170,000 clones, roughly 82% seen once; the top ten hold about 15%. Per the germline V gene, CDR1 is ENHRY and CDR2 is SYGVKD. CDR3 length: 14 residues. After removal of 7 bases from V and 5 bases from J, the junction contained 8 bases not matched to a gene.

This receptor was identified in a man aged 50-60 years who had recovered from COVID-19. Material: PBMCs or T cells enriched from blood (not recorded which). The genes are TRBV10-3 and TRBJ1-1; the match to TRBD1 covers 9 bases. CDR3 nucleotide sequence: TGTGCCATCAAAACCGGGACAGGGACAACTGAAGCTTTCTTT. Amino acids: CAIKTGTGTTEAFF.